This paragraph covers one T cell receptor (beta chain) sequence. This table comes from immunoSEQ multiplex PCR, and its TCRdb copy is limited to in-frame clones, with some not included. Its clone listing holds about 140,000 clones. Trimming shortened V by 4 bases and J by 3 bases, and 15 bases separated the two germline ends. Germline-derived CDR1 and CDR2 are SGHAT and FQNNGV. The CDR3 totals 15 residues. This record belongs to a study of T cell responses to AZD1222 COVID-19 vaccine. The sample taken for sequencing was peripheral blood. This chain connects TRBV11-2 to TRBJ1-1; D perhaps matches TRBD1 (5 bases). The clonotype comes from an adult in good health. CDR3 region: CASSSLGSRDTEAFF. CDR3 nucleotides: TGTGCCAGCAGCTCACTAGGGTCCAGGGACACTGAAGCTTTCTTT.